Included here is one TCR beta chain sequence, with context. The antigen remains undetermined. Expressed TCRB transcripts were sequenced because the entire RNA isolate underwent reverse transcription. Only in-frame clones appear in the TCRdb table, and some are missing; sequencing was by immunoSEQ multiplex PCR. This sample carries 850,000 to 900,000 clones, 17% of them seen once, and the ten largest clones take 0.023%. The sample originates from a study of beta chain features in type 1 diabetes. The overall study: Healthy donors resembled patients in age, gender and cell yields. The examined sorted cells totaled 110 million or so across samples.

V was trimmed by 7 bases and J by 6 bases, leaving 15 bases between them. Per germline, CDR1 MDHEN and CDR2 SYDVKM. CDR3 size: 13 residues. Study-wide results and caveats: Naive, central memory and Treg TCRB repertoires appeared more alike in patients than in healthy donors. Type 1 diabetes patients showed a moderate but significant shortening of TCRB CDR3s in all four CD4+ subsets.

The rearrangement joins TRBV28 to TRBJ2-5; D possibly corresponds to TRBD2 (6 bases). The sample consisted of naive CD4+ T cells from blood. This receptor was taken from a woman under 30 in good health. The CDR3 spells CASTRSGRQTQYF. CDR3 sequence (DNA): TGTGCCAGCACTAGAAGCGGGCGGCAGACCCAGTACTTC.